This T cell receptor (beta chain) emerged from a study of radiotherapy plus CTLA-4 blockade in lung cancer. Germline-derived CDR1 and CDR2 are SGHRS and YFSETQ. The CDR3 has 15 amino acids. The J segment lost 6 bases and the V segment lost 0 bases, leaving 7 bases of the junction unmatched. Profiling relied on immunoSEQ multiplex PCR, and the TCRdb table lists in-frame clones only, not all of them. Seen here are 60,000 to 75,000 clones, approximately 76% observed once, and the top ten hold approximately 15%. The V gene is TRBV5-1, the J gene TRBJ1-2, with 8 bases fitting TRBD1. This sample comprised peripheral blood, obtained from a patient treated with radiotherapy plus ipilimumab. This clonotype was obtained from a human donor with non-small cell lung cancer whose response to radiotherapy plus ipilimumab could not be evaluated. Some clones in this sample may be carry-over from other donors' samples. Here the CDR3 DNA reads TGCGCCAGCAGCTTGGCCGGGACAGGATTTGATGGCTACACCTTC. It is translated as CASSLAGTGFDGYTF.